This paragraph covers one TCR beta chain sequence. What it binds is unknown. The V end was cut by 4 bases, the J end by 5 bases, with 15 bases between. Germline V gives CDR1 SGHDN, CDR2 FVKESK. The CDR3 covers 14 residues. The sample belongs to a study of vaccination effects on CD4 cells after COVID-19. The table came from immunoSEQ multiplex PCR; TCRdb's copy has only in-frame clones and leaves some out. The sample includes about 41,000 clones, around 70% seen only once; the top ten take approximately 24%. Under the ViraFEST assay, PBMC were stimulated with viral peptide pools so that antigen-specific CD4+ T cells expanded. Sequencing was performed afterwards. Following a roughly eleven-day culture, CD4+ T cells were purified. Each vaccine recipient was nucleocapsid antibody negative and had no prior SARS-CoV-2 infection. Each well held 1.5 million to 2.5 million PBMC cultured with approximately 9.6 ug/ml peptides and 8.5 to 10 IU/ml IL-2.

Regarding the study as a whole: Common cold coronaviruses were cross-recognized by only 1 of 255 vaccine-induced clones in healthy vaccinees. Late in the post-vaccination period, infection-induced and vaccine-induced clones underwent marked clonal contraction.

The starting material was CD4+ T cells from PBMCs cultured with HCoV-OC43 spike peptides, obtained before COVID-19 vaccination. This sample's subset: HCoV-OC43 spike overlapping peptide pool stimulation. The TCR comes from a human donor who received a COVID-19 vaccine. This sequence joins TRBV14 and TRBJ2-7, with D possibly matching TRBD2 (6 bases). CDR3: CASSLSWGGDEQYF. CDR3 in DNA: TGTGCCAGCAGCCTCTCCTGGGGCGGGGACGAGCAGTACTTC.